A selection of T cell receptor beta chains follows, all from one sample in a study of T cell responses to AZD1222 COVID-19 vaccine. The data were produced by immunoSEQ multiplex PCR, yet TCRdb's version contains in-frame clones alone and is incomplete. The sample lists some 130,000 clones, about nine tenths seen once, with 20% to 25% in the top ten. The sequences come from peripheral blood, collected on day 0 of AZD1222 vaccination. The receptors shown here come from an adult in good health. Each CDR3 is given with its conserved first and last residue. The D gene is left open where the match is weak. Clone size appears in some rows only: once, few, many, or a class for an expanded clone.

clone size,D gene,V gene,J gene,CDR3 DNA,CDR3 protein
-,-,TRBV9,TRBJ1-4,TGTGCCAGCACCACGGGGGACAAGAATGAAAAACTGTTTTTT,CASTTGDKNEKLFF
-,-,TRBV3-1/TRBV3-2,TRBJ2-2,TGTGCCAGCAGCCATGGCAGACAGACCGGGGAGCTGTTTTTT,CASSHGRQTGELFF
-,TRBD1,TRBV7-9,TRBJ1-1,TGTGCCAGCAGCAAAGCCGGGACAGGGGGCTTCACTGAAGCTTTCTTT,CASSKAGTGGFTEAFF
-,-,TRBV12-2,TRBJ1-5,TGTGCAAGTCGCTTAGGAACGGGTGGCAATCAGCCCCAGCATTTT,CASRLGTGGNQPQHF
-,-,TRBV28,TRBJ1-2,TGTGCCAGCAGTCCACGGACGGGTGGCTACACCTTC,CASSPRTGGYTF
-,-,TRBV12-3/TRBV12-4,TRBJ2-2,TGTGCCAGCAGTTTCCCGACAAAGGGGCTGTTTTTT,CASSFPTKGLFF
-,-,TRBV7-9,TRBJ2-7,TGTGCCAGCAGCTTCGACGTGTACGAGCAGTACTTC,CASSFDVYEQYF
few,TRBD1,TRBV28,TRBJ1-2,TGTGCCAGCAGTGTTCATTACACCAGGACAGGGTTTAACTATGGCTACACCTTC,CASSVHYTRTGFNYGYTF
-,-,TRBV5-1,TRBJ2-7,TGCGCCAGCAGTCCTTCGCGCCCATCCTACGAGCAGTACTTC,CASSPSRPSYEQYF
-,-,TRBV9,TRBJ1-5,TGTGCCAGCAGCGTAGACAGGGTAGGAAGGGAGCCCCAGCATTTT,CASSVDRVGREPQHF
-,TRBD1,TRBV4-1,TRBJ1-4,TGCGCCAGCAGCCCGACGGACAGGGCGAGGGAAAAACTGTTTTTT,CASSPTDRAREKLFF
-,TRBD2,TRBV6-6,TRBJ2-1,TGTGCCAGCAGTTTGGCGGGGGGGGACAATGAGCAGTTCTTC,CASSLAGGDNEQFF
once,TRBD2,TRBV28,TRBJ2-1,TGTGCCAGCAGCTTAGCGGGGGGCAGGAATGAGCAGTTCTTC,CASSLAGGRNEQFF
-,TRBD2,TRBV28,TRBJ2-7,TGTGCCAGCAGTTTACGGGACTACACGGAGCAGTACTTC,CASSLRDYTEQYF
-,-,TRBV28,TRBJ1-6,TGTGCCAGCAGTTTTACAGGGAATTCACCCCTCCACTTT,CASSFTGNSPLHF
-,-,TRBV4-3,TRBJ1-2,TGCGCCAGCAGCCAAGATCAGAAAGGGGCGGGGGGCTACACCTTC,CASSQDQKGAGGYTF
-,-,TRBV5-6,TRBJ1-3,TGTGCCAGCAGCTTACTCCGTAGCTCTGGAAACACCATATATTTT,CASSLLRSSGNTIYF
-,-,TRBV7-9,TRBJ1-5,TGTGCCAGCAGCCCCCAGGTTCCCAATCAGCCCCAGCATTTT,CASSPQVPNQPQHF
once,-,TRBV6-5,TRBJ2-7,TGTGCCAGCAGACAGAAAAGAACAGGTACTCACGAGCAGTACTTC,CASRQKRTGTHEQYF
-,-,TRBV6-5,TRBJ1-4,TGTGCCAGCAGGGATACAACTAATGAAAAACTGTTTTTT,CASRDTTNEKLFF
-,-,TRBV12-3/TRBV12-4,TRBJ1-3,TGTGCCAGCAGTCCGCAGGGTGGCACCATATATTTT,CASSPQGGTIYF
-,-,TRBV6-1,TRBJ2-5,TGTGCCAGCAGTGAAGCGCTTCGGGGGACAGATCAAGAGACCCAGTACTTC,CASSEALRGTDQETQYF
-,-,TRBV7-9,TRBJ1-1,TGTGCCAGCAGCCCAGGGAAGAGGTCTGAAGCTTTCTTT,CASSPGKRSEAFF
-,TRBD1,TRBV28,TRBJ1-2,TGTGCCAGCAGGCTCAGGGGGCGCGCTGGAGGCTACACCTTC,CASRLRGRAGGYTF
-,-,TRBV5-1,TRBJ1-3,TGCGCCAGCAGCCCCCTAGGGATTTCGGACGGAAACACCATATATTTT,CASSPLGISDGNTIYF
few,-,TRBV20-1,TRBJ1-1,TGCAGTGCTTTCCAGGACCCTGAAGCTTTCTTT,CSAFQDPEAFF
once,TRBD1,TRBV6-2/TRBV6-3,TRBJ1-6,TGTGCCAGCAGTACGACAAACAGGGGTACGGACAGGTCACCCCTCCACTTT,CASSTTNRGTDRSPLHF
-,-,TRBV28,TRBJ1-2,TGTGCCAGCAGTTTACTATATGGCTACACCTTC,CASSLLYGYTF
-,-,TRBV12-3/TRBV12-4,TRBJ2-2,TGTGCCAGCAGTTTATCAGGTCCCGGGGAGCTGTTTTTT,CASSLSGPGELFF
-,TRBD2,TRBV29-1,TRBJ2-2,TGCAGCGGGACTAGCGGGGGGGCCGCCGGGGAGCTGTTTTTT,CSGTSGGAAGELFF
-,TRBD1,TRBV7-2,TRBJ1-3,TGTGCCAGCAGTTATGACAGGGCGACTGGAAACACCATATATTTT,CASSYDRATGNTIYF
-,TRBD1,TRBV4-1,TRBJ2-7,TGCGCCAGCAGCCAATTTGCACAGGGGGCCTACGAGCAGTACTTC,CASSQFAQGAYEQYF
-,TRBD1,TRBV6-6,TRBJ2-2,TGTGCCAGCAGAGGGACAGCGAGCACCGGGGAGCTGTTTTTT,CASRGTASTGELFF
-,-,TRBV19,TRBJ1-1,TGTGCCACCCCGTCGTCGGAACCCCAGGGAGCTATGAACACTGAAGCTTTCTTT,CATPSSEPQGAMNTEAFF
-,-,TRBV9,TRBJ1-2,TGTGCCAGCAGCGACCAAAGTAGCTACACCTTC,CASSDQSSYTF
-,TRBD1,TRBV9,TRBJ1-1,TGTGCCAGCAGCGTAGATCTCGACAGGGGGAACACTGAAGCTTTCTTT,CASSVDLDRGNTEAFF
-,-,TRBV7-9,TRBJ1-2,TGTGCCAGCAGCTTAACGACAGATACAAATGGCTACACCTTC,CASSLTTDTNGYTF
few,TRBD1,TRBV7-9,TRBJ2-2,TGTGCCAGCAGCTGGACAGGGAACACCGGGGAGCTGTTTTTT,CASSWTGNTGELFF
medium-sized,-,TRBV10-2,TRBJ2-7,TGCGCCAGCACCTTAACTAGCCTCTCCGGCGAGCAGTACTTC,CASTLTSLSGEQYF
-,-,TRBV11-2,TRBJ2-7,TGTGCCAGCAGCTTATCGTATCCCTACGAGCAGTACTTC,CASSLSYPYEQYF
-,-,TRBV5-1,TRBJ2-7,TGCGCCAGCAGCTTGGCCATAGGAGGGGATGAGCAGTACTTC,CASSLAIGGDEQYF
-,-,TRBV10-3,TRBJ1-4,TGTGCCATCTCTCTCGGACGGGCGGCTAATGAAAAACTGTTTTTT,CAISLGRAANEKLFF
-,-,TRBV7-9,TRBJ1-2,TGTGCCAGCAGCCCTTCGCGGGGCTCCTATGGCTACACCTTC,CASSPSRGSYGYTF